This T cell receptor beta chain emerged from a study of long-term antiretroviral therapy in people with HIV. The study, taken as a whole, reports: It was observed that HIV repertoires exhibited narrower CDR3 length ranges than controls. Diversity measured after ART increased yet remained under transplant donor controls.

Every single participant having HIV got treatment inside the United States. The samples, holding 1-10 million cryopreserved PBMC, were thawed before DNA extraction was carried out. Germline V gene lookup returns CDR1 SGHVS and CDR2 FNYEAQ. CDR3 length: 16 amino acids. Trimming left V 5 bases short and J 1 base short, with 18 bases between. Running of the v3.0 immunoSEQ assay took place at survey level. Profiled with immunoSEQ multiplex PCR; TCRdb holds only in-frame clones, not every one. The sample lists 30,000 to 40,000 clones; around four fifths were seen once. This clone showed up just a few times. Antigen specificity is unknown.

The sample consisted of unsorted PBMCs, taken 0.4 years before starting antiretroviral therapy. The clonotype originates from a man between 18 and 29 years old with HIV. This sequence joins TRBV7-6 and TRBJ2-7; a possible D gene is TRBD1 (6 bases). The CDR3 reads CASSHPRGRGSYEQYF. In DNA form, the CDR3 reads TGTGCCAGCAGCCACCCCCGGGGCAGGGGATCCTACGAGCAGTACTTC.